This T cell receptor beta chain is from a study of blood T cells in healthy people across ages. This clonotype was counted a few times. Then a second PCR, running roughly 7 to 11 cycles, was carried out with a sample-barcoded 5' primer and a J-beta primer mix. TCRdb used MiXCR to reprocess the 5' RACE reads, holding one entry per CDR3 protein. The data contain approximately 900,000 distinct CDR3 sequences, almost 30% of them singletons. The V gene lost 4 bases and the J gene lost 5 bases, with 15 bases spanning the gap. This CDR3 spans 15 amino acids. Germline CDR1 SGHRS, CDR2 YFSETQ. These data were also filed under a second study, of T cells of mothers and their children.

The sample consisted of blood. The receptor's source is a woman between 40 and 55 years old in good health. This chain links TRBV5-1 with TRBJ1-4, with D perhaps TRBD1 (5 bases). The CDR3: CASSPGVGGNEKLFF. CDR3 nucleotides: TGCGCCAGCAGCCCGGGCGTGGGGGGGAATGAAAAACTGTTTTTT.